This T cell receptor beta chain comes out of a study of a mutant IDH1 vaccine in newly diagnosed glioma. On the study more broadly: Beforehand, treatment had been radiotherapy, temozolomide, or both; the majority received both. At week 47 came visit V13, while visit V12 had come at week 35.

Stated time point: week 47, end of study. Every vaccination contained 300 ug of the mutant IDH1 20-mer peptide and was paired with topical imiquimod. Concerning this clone: Its antigen is still unknown.

Produced via immunoSEQ multiplex PCR; TCRdb's table is partial and in-frame only. The sample holds about 94,000 clones; around 92% are singletons and the top ten take 0.77%. Findings of the study overall: Of all patients, nearly 95% showed vaccine-induced immune responses.

The sequence was obtained from a woman in her 50s with glioma. The material sequenced was PBMCs, taken from a glioma patient whose treatment included an IDH1 peptide vaccine.

The CDR3 bases are TGTGCCAGCAGTGGACTTAGTAGCGGGAGGGCCCGAGAGACCCAGTACTTC. Its protein product is CASSGLSSGRARETQYF. The chain couples TRBV2 to TRBJ2-5; 11 bases match TRBD2. V trimming: 4 bases; J trimming: 4 bases; junction bases outside the gene matches: 11. Germline CDR1 is SNHLY and CDR2 is FYNNEI. This CDR3 has 17 residues.